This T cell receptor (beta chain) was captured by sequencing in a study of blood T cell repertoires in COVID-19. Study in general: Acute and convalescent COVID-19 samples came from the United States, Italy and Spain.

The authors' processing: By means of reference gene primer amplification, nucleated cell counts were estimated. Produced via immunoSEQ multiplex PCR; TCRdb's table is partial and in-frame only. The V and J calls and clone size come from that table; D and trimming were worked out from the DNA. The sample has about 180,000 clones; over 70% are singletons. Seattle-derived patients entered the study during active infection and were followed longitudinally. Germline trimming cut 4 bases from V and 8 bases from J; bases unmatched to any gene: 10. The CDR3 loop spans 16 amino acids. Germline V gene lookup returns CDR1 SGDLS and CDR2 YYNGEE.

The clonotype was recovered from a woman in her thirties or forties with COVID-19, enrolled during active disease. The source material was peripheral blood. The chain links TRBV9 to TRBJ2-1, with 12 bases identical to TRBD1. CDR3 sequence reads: CASSPPAGTGGHEQFF. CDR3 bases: TGTGCCAGCAGCCCCCCGGCCGGGACAGGGGGCCATGAGCAGTTCTTC.